This entry is about one T cell receptor beta chain. Its antigen remains unidentified. The CDR3 has 16 residues. Looked up from germline, CDR1 is SGHRS and CDR2 is YFSETQ. V was cut by 5 bases and J by 1 base, with 16 bases left in between. The method was immunoSEQ multiplex PCR; TCRdb's version includes in-frame clones alone and lacks a portion of them. The sample consists of around 2,000 clones, roughly 75% of them appearing once. Lymphocytes from graft epithelium and lamina propria were isolated. The sample originates from a study of graft-versus-host responses after intestinal transplantation. Across the whole study: Among the recipients, transplants were multivisceral, liver-intestinal, or isolated intestinal. Each patient got anti-thymocyte globulin induction, then tacrolimus and steroids for around 3 years.

Whole-study results and caveats: When patients had graft-donor T cell macrochimerism, their allografts held high graft-versus-host to host-versus-graft clonal ratios.

The specimen was ileum tissue, collected 18 days after transplant. The source of this sequence is a human patient who received an intestinal transplant, so some T cells may come from the graft donor. The J gene is TRBJ2-1, the V gene TRBV5-1, with D maybe TRBD2 (6 bases). The CDR3 spells CASSVGFGRSYNEQFF. As DNA, the CDR3 is TGCGCCAGCAGTGTCGGATTCGGGAGATCCTACAATGAGCAGTTCTTC. The whole variable domain, remainder taken from reference TRBV5-1 and TRBJ2-1, is KAGVTQTPRYLIKTRGQQVTLSCSPISGHRSVSWYQQTPGQGLQFLFEYFSETQRNKGNFPGRFSGRQFSNSRSEMNVSTLELGDSALYLCASSVGFGRSYNEQFFGPGTRLTVL.